Below are 7 T cell receptor beta chains sequenced from a single sample in a study of cytomegalovirus exposure and HLA in healthy donors. The PCR ran on 60 Vbeta and 13 Jbeta primers. Sequencing was performed with immunoSEQ multiplex PCR; in TCRdb, only in-frame clones are kept and a portion is missing. The sample includes around 130,000 clones, around 82% of them seen just once. Sequencing was carried out using PBMCs. These receptors were taken from a boy aged 5 to 17 in good health and CMV-seronegative.

The chain has TRBV7-8 and TRBJ1-1; 9 bases are a match to TRBD1. Trimming cost V 1 base and J 8 bases; bases outside gene matches: 11. This CDR3 has 16 amino acids. The V gene's germline CDR1 is SGHVS and CDR2 FQNEAQ. The CDR3, as DNA: TGTGCCAGCAGCTTAGAGGGGGACAGGGCGGGAAACGAAGCTTTCTTT. The encoded protein is CASSLEGDRAGNEAFF.

This rearrangement joins TRBV5-1 to TRBJ2-3, with 8 bases lining up with TRBD2. The J segment lost 3 bases and the V segment lost 0 bases, leaving 21 bases of the junction unmatched. Germline CDR1 is SGHRS and CDR2 is YFSETQ. CDR3 length: 21 residues. For the CDR3, the DNA is TGCGCCAGCAGCTTGGAAATAGCAGGGGCGCTTAAGACTAGCGAGACAGATACGCAGTATTTT. Translating it yields CASSLEIAGALKTSETDTQYF. The whole variable domain, remainder taken from reference TRBV5-1 and TRBJ2-3, is KAGVTQTPRYLIKTRGQQVTLSCSPISGHRSVSWYQQTPGQGLQFLFEYFSETQRNKGNFPGRFSGRQFSNSRSEMNVSTLELGDSALYLCASSLEIAGALKTSETDTQYFGPGTRLTVL.

This chain links TRBV7-6 with TRBJ2-1; a weak D match, TRBD1 (5 bases). V was shortened by 2 bases and J by 1 base, with 9 bases between the two germline ends. The CDR3 totals 15 residues. Germline-derived CDR1 and CDR2 are SGHVS and FNYEAQ. CDR3 sequence reads: CASSLMRQSYNEQFF. Here the CDR3 DNA reads TGTGCCAGCAGCTTAATGCGACAGTCCTACAATGAGCAGTTCTTC.

This chain joins TRBV6-6 and TRBJ1-2; the D is unclear. CDR1 and CDR2 from the germline V gene are MNHNY and SVGAGI (reference sequence). The CDR3 spans 14 residues. V shed 1 base and J shed 3 bases, with 9 bases lying between them. The CDR3 nucleotides read TGTGCCAGCAGTTACTTCAGCGTTGACTATGGCTACACCTTC. It encodes CASSYFSVDYGYTF.

CDR3 DNA: TGTGCCACCAGCAGAGCGACGGGGGGGAACAATGAGCAGTTCTTC. This codes for CATSRATGGNNEQFF. This chain joins TRBV15 and TRBJ2-1, with 8 bases that match TRBD2. The J segment lost 5 bases and the V segment lost 1 base, leaving 4 bases of the junction unmatched. CDR3 size: 15 residues. CDR1 LNHNV and CDR2 YYDKDF come from the germline V gene (reference sequence).

The genes are TRBV5-4 and TRBJ2-5, with TRBD1 matching over 9 bases. V trimming: 4 bases; J trimming: 9 bases; junction bases outside the gene matches: 7. CDR1 SGHNT and CDR2 YYREEE come from the germline V gene (reference sequence). This CDR3 spans 13 amino acids. DNA for the CDR3: TGTGCCAGCAGCATTGACAGGGGGAAAGCCCAGTACTTC. Residues: CASSIDRGKAQYF. The variable domain in full, with the rest retrieved from reference TRBV5-4 and TRBJ2-5, is ETGVTQSPTHLIKTRGQQVTLRCSSQSGHNTVSWYQQALGQGPQFIFQYYREEENGRGNFPPRFSGLQFPNYSSELNVNALELDDSALYLCASSIDRGKAQYFGPGTRLLVL.

The V gene is TRBV9, the J gene TRBJ1-1; no firm D call. The V gene lost 5 bases and the J gene lost 0 bases, with 8 bases spanning the gap. This CDR3 has 13 residues. The germline V gene has CDR1 SGDLS and CDR2 YYNGEE. In DNA form, the CDR3 reads TGTGCCAGCAGTCTCAGATTGAACACTGAAGCTTTCTTT. Protein sequence: CASSLRLNTEAFF.